A single T cell receptor (beta chain) is shown here with its context. The identical CDR3 is also encoded by other nucleotide sequences in the sample. This sample was taken from a study of cytomegalovirus exposure and HLA in healthy donors. The CDR3 is made up of 14 amino acids. The V segment lost 8 bases and the J segment 1 base; nucleotides outside the gene matches: 3. Germline assignment: CDR1 MDHEN and CDR2 SYDVKM. The primer mix had 60 Vbeta and 13 Jbeta primers. TCRdb keeps only in-frame clones here, not all; method: immunoSEQ multiplex PCR. The profile covers 200,000 to 250,000 clones, with around 80% appearing a single time and approximately 2.6% taken by the ten largest.

This chain connects TRBV28 to TRBJ2-2; 8 bases are a match to TRBD2. The sequencing input was PBMCs. This sequence was found in a woman in her sixties or seventies in good health and CMV-seropositive. The CDR3 sequence: CASSSGQNTGELFF. In DNA, the CDR3 is TGTGCCAGCTCTAGCGGGCAGAACACCGGGGAGCTGTTTTTT.